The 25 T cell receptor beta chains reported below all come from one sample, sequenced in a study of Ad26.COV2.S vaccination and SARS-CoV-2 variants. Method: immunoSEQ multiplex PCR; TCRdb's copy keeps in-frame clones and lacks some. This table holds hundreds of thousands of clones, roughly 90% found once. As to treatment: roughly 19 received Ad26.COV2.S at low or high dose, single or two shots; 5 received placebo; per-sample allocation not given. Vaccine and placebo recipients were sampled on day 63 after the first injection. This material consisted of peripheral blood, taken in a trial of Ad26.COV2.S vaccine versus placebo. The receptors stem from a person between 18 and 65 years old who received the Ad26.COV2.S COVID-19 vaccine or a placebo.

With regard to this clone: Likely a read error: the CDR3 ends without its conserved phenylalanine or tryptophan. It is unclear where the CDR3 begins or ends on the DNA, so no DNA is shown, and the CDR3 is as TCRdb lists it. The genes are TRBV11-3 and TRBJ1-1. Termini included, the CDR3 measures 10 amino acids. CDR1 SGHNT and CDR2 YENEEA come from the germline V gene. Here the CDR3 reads CASSARTALE.

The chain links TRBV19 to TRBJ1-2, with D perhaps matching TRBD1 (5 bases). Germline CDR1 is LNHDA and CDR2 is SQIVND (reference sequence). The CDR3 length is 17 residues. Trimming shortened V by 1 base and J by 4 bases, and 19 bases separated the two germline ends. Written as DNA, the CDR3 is TGTGCCAGTAGTATAGGGGGCGTCCGTCGATCCAGCTATGGCTACACCTTC. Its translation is CASSIGGVRRSSYGYTF.

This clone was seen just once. Written as DNA, the CDR3 is TGTGCCAGCAGTGTCGGGACATCTAACTATGGCTACACCTTC. Encoded protein: CASSVGTSNYGYTF. This chain joins TRBV27 and TRBJ1-2; D possibly corresponds to TRBD1 (6 bases). CDR1 is MNHEY and CDR2 is SMNVEV in the germline V gene (reference sequence). Trimming left V 5 bases short and J 0 bases short, with 10 bases between. There are 14 residues in the CDR3.

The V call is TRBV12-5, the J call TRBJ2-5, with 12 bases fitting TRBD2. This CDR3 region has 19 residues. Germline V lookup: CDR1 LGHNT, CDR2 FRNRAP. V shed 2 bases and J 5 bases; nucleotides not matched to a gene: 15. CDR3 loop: CASGLPTGLAGRTGETQYF. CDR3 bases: TGTGCTAGTGGTTTGCCAACCGGACTAGCGGGACGGACGGGGGAGACCCAGTACTTC. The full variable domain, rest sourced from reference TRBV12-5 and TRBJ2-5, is DARVTQTPRHKVTEMGQEVTMRCQPILGHNTVFWYRQTMMQGLELLAYFRNRAPLDDSGMPKDRFSAEMPDATLATLKIQPSEPRDSAVYFCASGLPTGLAGRTGETQYFGPGTRLLVL.

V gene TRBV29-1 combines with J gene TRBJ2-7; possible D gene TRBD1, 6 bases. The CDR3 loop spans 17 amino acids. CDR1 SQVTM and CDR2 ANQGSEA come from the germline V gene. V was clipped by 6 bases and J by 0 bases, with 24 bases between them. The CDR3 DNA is TGCAGCGTCCACAAAAGTCACGTCCGGGACATCTCCTACGAGCAGTACTTC. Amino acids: CSVHKSHVRDISYEQYF.

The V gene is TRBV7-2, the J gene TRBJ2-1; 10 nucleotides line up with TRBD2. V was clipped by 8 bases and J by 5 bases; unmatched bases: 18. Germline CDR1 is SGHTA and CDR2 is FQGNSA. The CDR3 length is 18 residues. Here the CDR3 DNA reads TGTGCCAGCTCCAAGAGCGGGGGGGCCGTGTTCGGCCACAATGAGCAGTTCTTC. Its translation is CASSKSGGAVFGHNEQFF.

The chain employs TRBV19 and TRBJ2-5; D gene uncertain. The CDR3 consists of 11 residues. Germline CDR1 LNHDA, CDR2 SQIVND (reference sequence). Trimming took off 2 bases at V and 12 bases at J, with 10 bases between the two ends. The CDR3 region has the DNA TGTGCCAGTAGTATAAGGCCCACTAAGTACTTC. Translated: CASSIRPTKYF.

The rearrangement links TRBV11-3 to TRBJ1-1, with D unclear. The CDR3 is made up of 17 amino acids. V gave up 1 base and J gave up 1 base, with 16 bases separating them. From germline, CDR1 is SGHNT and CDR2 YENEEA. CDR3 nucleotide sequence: TGTGCCAGCAGCTTAGCCCCCTACGGGAGGCAGAACACTGAAGCTTTCTTT. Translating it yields CASSLAPYGRQNTEAFF.

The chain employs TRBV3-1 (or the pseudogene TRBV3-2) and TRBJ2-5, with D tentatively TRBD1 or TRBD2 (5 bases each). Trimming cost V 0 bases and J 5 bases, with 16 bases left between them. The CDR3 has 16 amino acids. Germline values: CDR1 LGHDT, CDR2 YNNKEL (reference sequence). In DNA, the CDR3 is TGTGCCAGCAGCCAAGACAGGACACCACCGGGGGAGACCCAGTACTTC. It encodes CASSQDRTPPGETQYF.

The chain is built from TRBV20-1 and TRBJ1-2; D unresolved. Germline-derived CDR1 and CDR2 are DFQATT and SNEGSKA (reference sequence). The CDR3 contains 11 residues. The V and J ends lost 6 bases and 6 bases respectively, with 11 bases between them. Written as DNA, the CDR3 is TGCAGTGCAGGACCCGGGGATGGCTACACCTTC. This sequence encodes CSAGPGDGYTF.

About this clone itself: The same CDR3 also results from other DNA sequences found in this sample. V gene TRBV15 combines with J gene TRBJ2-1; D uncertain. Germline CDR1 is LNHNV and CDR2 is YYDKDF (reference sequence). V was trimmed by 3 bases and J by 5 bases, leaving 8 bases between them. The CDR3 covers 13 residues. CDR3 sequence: CATSRGGNNEQFF. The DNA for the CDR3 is TGTGCCACCAGCAGGGGTGGCAACAATGAGCAGTTCTTC. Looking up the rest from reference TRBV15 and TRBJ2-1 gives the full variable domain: DAMVIQNPRYQVTQFGKPVTLSCSQTLNHNVMYWYQQKSSQAPKLLFHYYDKDFNNEADTPDNFQSRRPNTSFCFLDIRSPGLGDTAMYLCATSRGGNNEQFFGPGTRLTVL.

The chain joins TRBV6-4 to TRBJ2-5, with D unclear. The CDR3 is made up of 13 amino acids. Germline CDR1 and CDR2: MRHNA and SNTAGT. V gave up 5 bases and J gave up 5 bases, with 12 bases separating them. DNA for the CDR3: TGTGCCAGCAGTCCCTTTAGGCGGGAGACCCAGTACTTC. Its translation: CASSPFRRETQYF.

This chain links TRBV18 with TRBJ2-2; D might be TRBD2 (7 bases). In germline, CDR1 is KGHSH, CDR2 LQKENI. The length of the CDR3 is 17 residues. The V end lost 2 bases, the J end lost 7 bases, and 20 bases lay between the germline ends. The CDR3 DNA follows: TGTGCCAGCTCACCAGTTCCGGGGGGCCTCATAAACGGGGAGCTGTTTTTT. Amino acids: CASSPVPGGLINGELFF.

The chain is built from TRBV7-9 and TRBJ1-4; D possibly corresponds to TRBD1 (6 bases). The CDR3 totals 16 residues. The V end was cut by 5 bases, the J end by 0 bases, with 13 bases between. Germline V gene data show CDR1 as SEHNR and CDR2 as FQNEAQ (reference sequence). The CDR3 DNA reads TGTGCCAGCAGCATTACAGGGACACCAACTAATGAAAAACTGTTTTTT. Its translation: CASSITGTPTNEKLFF.

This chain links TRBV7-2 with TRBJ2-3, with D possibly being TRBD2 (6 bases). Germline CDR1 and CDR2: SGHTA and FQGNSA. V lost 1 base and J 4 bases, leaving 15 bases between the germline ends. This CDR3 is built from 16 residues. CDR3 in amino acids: CASSLGVGLTADTQYF. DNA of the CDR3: TGTGCCAGCAGCTTAGGGGTGGGACTTACGGCAGATACGCAGTATTTT.

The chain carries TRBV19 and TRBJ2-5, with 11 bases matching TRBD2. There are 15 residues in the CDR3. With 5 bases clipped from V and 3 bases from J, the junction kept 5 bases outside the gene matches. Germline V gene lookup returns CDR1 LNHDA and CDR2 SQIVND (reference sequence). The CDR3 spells CASSPSGRPKETQYF. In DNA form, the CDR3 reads TGTGCCAGTAGTCCTAGCGGGAGGCCGAAAGAGACCCAGTACTTC.

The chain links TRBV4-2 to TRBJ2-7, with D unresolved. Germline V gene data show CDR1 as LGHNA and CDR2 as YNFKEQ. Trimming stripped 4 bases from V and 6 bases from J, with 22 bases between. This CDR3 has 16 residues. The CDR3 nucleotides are TGTGCCAGCAGCCTTCCCTCTCAGACCGGAGTGGGCGAGCAGTACTTC. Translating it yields CASSLPSQTGVGEQYF.

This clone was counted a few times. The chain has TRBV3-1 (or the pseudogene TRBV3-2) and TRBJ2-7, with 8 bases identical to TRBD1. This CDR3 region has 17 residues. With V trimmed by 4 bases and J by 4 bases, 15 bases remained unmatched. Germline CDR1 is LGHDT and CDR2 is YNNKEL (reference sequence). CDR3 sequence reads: CASSRQTPGQARYEQYF. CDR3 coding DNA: TGTGCCAGCAGCCGACAGACCCCGGGACAGGCCCGTTACGAGCAGTACTTC.

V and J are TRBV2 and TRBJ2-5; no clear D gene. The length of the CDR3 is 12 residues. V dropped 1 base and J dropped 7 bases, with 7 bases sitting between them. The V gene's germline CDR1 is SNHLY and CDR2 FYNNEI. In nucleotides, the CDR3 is TGTGCCAGCAGTGAAGGGTCTTTGACCCAGTACTTC. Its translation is CASSEGSLTQYF.

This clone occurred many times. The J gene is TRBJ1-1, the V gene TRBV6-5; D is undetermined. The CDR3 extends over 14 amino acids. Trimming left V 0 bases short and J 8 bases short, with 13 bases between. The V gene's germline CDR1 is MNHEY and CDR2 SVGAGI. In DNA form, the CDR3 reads TGTGCCAGCAGTTACTCGTACACTCGCCAAGAAGCTTTCTTT. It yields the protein CASSYSYTRQEAFF.

CDR3 amino acids: CAISYTSEAGELFF. CDR3 sequence (DNA): TGTGCCATCAGTTACACTTCCGAGGCCGGGGAGCTGTTTTTT. The chain uses TRBV10-3 and TRBJ2-2, with D unresolved. Trimming left V 5 bases short and J 6 bases short, with 13 bases between. The germline CDR1 and CDR2 sequences are ENHRY and SYGVKD. CDR3 length: 14 residues.

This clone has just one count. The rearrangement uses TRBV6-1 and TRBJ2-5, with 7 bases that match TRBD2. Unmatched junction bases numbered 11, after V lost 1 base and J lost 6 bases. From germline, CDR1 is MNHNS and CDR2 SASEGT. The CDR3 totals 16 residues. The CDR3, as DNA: TGTGCCAGCAGTGAAGTGTTGGGAGGGGACTGGCAGACCCAGTACTTC. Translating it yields CASSEVLGGDWQTQYF.

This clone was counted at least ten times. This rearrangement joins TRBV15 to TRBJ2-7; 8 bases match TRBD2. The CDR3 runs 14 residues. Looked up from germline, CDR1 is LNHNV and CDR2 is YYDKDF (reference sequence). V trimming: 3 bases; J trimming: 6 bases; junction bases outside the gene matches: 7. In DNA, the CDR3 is TGTGCCACCAGCAGCGCGGGAGGCGATCCCGAGCAGTACTTC. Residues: CATSSAGGDPEQYF.

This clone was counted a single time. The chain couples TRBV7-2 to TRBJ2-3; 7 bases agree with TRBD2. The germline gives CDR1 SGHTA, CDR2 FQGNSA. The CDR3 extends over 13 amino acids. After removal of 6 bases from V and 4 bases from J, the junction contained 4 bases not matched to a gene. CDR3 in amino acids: CASRGTNADTQYF. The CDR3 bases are TGTGCCAGCAGGGGGACTAACGCAGATACGCAGTATTTT. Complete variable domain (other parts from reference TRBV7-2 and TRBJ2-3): GAGVSQSPSNKVTEKGKDVELRCDPISGHTALYWYRQSLGQGLEFLIYFQGNSAPDKSGLPSDRFSAERTGGSVSTLTIQRTQQEDSAVYLCASRGTNADTQYFGPGTRLTVL.

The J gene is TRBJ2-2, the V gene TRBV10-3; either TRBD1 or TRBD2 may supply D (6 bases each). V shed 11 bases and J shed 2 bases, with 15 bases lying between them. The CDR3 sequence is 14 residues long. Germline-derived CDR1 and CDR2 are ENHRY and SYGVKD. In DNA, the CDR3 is TGTGCCGCCGGGGGCCCCCTTAACACCGGGGAGCTGTTTTTT. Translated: CAAGGPLNTGELFF.